This paragraph reports one TCR beta chain. The antigen remains unidentified. This record belongs to a study of PD-1 blockade in classical Hodgkin lymphoma. Study-wide findings and caveats: The diversity seen at baseline in complete responders resembled that of newly diagnosed patients. As was reported, newly diagnosed patients showed lower baseline TCR diversity than healthy donors did.

Time point defined: cycle 4 day 1 (C4D1), after more than five weeks of nivolumab. All trial patients relapsed after autologous stem cell transplantation. TCRdb's copy holds only in-frame clones and misses some; the assay was immunoSEQ multiplex PCR. The table lists tens of thousands of clones, just over 75% of them singletons. This sequence originates from a human donor with classical Hodgkin lymphoma. The sample was peripheral blood mononuclear cells (PBMCs), taken before the fourth cycle of nivolumab.

CDR3 protein: CASSLRGGITTNEKLFF. CDR3 DNA: TGTGCCAGCAGTTTGAGGGGGGGAATCACAACTAATGAAAAACTGTTTTTT. The chain has TRBV28 and TRBJ1-4; tentative D call: TRBD1 (6 bases). The CDR3 covers 17 residues. The V end lost 3 bases, the J end lost 0 bases, and 14 bases lay between the germline ends. CDR1 MDHEN and CDR2 SYDVKM come from the germline V gene.